What follows are 29 T cell receptor beta chains derived from one specimen sequenced in a study of cytomegalovirus exposure and HLA in healthy donors. Primers included in the PCR were 60 Vbeta and 13 Jbeta primers. The method was immunoSEQ multiplex PCR; TCRdb's version includes in-frame clones alone and lacks a portion of them. This sample's clone table lists tens of thousands of clones. Specimen: PBMCs. These receptors all stem from a woman in her 40s in good health and CMV-seropositive.

The rearrangement joins TRBV7-9 to TRBJ2-1; no reliable D call. This CDR3 spans 14 amino acids. Trimming shortened V by 6 bases and J by 7 bases, and 16 bases separated the two germline ends. Germline CDR1 is SEHNR and CDR2 is FQNEAQ (reference sequence). The CDR3 region is CASRIGEVINEQFF. CDR3 DNA sequence: TGTGCCAGCAGAATCGGCGAGGTTATAAATGAGCAGTTCTTC.

This chain links TRBV7-6 with TRBJ1-1; the D is unclear. There are 14 residues in the CDR3. Looked up from germline, CDR1 is SGHVS and CDR2 is FNYEAQ. V was clipped by 1 base and J by 2 bases, with 8 bases between them. CDR3 loop: CASSLGGSNTEAFF. CDR3 bases: TGTGCCAGCAGCTTAGGTGGCAGTAACACTGAAGCTTTCTTT.

The chain is built from TRBV7-2 and TRBJ1-1; D might be TRBD1 (5 bases). Per the germline V gene, CDR1 is SGHTA and CDR2 is FQGNSA. The CDR3 has 14 residues. Trimming cost V 4 bases and J 7 bases, with 16 bases left between them. In DNA, the CDR3 is TGTGCCAGCAGCTCAATTGCTGGGGGGGTTGAAGCTTTCTTT. Amino acids: CASSSIAGGVEAFF.

The chain employs TRBV28 and TRBJ2-7; weak D call: TRBD1 (6 bases). The germline V and J ends were trimmed by 1 base and 4 bases, with 14 bases remaining between them. The CDR3 loop spans 15 amino acids. Germline V lookup: CDR1 MDHEN, CDR2 SYDVKM. Here the CDR3 DNA reads TGTGCCAGCAGTTTATTACAGGGTTTACGTTACGAGCAGTACTTC. Its translation: CASSLLQGLRYEQYF. Variable domain in full (rest from reference TRBV28 and TRBJ2-7): DVKVTQSSRYLVKRTGEKVFLECVQDMDHENMFWYRQDPGLGLRLIYFSYDVKMKEKGDIPEGYSVSREKKERFSLILESASTNQTSMYLCASSLLQGLRYEQYFGPGTRLTVT.

V gene TRBV5-1 combines with J gene TRBJ2-7, with D possibly being TRBD2 (6 bases). Germline lookup yields CDR1 SGHRS and CDR2 YFSETQ. V was cut by 0 bases and J by 3 bases, with 7 bases left in between. The CDR3 totals 13 residues. CDR3 in amino acids: CASSLGGDYEQYF. The CDR3 DNA follows: TGCGCCAGCAGCTTGGGGGGGGACTACGAGCAGTACTTC.

A note on this clone: The same CDR3 can be traced to other DNA sequences in this sample. This chain connects TRBV4-1 to TRBJ1-6; D is uncertain. CDR1 and CDR2 from the germline V gene are MGHRA and YSYEKL. V was cut by 0 bases and J by 6 bases, with 15 bases left in between. The CDR3 loop spans 17 amino acids. CDR3 region: CASSQDLEGPPNSPLHF. CDR3 DNA: TGCGCCAGCAGCCAAGATCTTGAGGGTCCCCCTAATTCACCCCTCCACTTT.

As to this clone: The junction departs from the called germline gene at one end, perhaps through a read error. The chain combines TRBV7-8 with TRBJ1-1; D gene uncertain. The CDR3 spans 14 residues. In germline, CDR1 is SGHVS, CDR2 FQNEAQ. CDR3 DNA: TGTGCCAGCAGCTTTGTTGAGGGCATAACTGGAGCTTTCTTT. Protein: CASSFVEGITGAFF.

This chain joins TRBV27 and TRBJ1-5, with 7 positions matching TRBD1. The CDR3 loop spans 15 amino acids. V was clipped by 4 bases and J by 0 bases; unmatched bases: 3. CDR1 is MNHEY and CDR2 is SMNVEV in the germline V gene (reference sequence). CDR3 bases: TGTGCCAGCAGTTCCGGGACAGATAGCAATCAGCCCCAGCATTTT. Translated, it gives CASSSGTDSNQPQHF.

V is TRBV11-2 and J is TRBJ2-7; D gene unclear. V was clipped by 5 bases and J by 3 bases, with 5 bases between them. Per the germline V gene, CDR1 is SGHAT and CDR2 is FQNNGV. The CDR3 contains 11 residues. CDR3 loop: CASSANYEQYF. The CDR3 nucleotides are TGTGCCAGCAGCGCGAACTACGAGCAGTACTTC. Complete variable domain (other parts from reference TRBV11-2 and TRBJ2-7): EAGVAQSPRYKIIEKRQSVAFWCNPISGHATLYWYQQILGQGPKLLIQFQNNGVVDDSQLPKDRFSAERLKGVDSTLKIQPAKLEDSAVYLCASSANYEQYFGPGTRLTVT.

CDR3 sequence (DNA): TGTGCCAGCAGCTTAAGAGGACTAGCGGGCCGGGAGACCCAGTACTTC. The encoded protein is CASSLRGLAGRETQYF. V usage is TRBV7-3 and J usage is TRBJ2-5; 11 bases fit TRBD2. Germline-derived CDR1 and CDR2 are SGHTA and FQGTGA. V lost 1 base to trimming and J lost 5 bases; unmatched junction nucleotides: 6. This CDR3 contains 16 residues.

The genes are TRBV5-4 and TRBJ1-1; possibly TRBD1 for D (6 bases). Deletions cut 9 bases from V and 0 bases from J, with 12 bases between. The CDR3 covers 13 residues. CDR1 SGHNT and CDR2 YYREEE come from the germline V gene (reference sequence). CDR3 coding DNA: TGTGCCACCCGGACAGACATGAACACTGAAGCTTTCTTT. Translated, it gives CATRTDMNTEAFF. Filled out from reference TRBV5-4 and TRBJ1-1, the complete variable domain reads ETGVTQSPTHLIKTRGQQVTLRCSSQSGHNTVSWYQQALGQGPQFIFQYYREEENGRGNFPPRFSGLQFPNYSSELNVNALELDDSALYLCATRTDMNTEAFFGQGTRLTVV.

The chain employs TRBV18 and TRBJ2-1; possible D gene TRBD2, 6 bases. CDR1 is KGHSH, CDR2 LQKENI, per germline. Trimming cost V 2 bases and J 10 bases, with 12 bases left between them. This CDR3 is built from 13 residues. CDR3 loop: CASSPVGAGEQFF. The CDR3 coding sequence is TGTGCCAGCTCACCAGTAGGAGCGGGCGAGCAGTTCTTC.

This chain links TRBV27 with TRBJ1-4; TRBD1 matches 8 bases. The CDR3 consists of 15 residues. CDR1 and CDR2 from the germline V gene are MNHEY and SMNVEV (reference sequence). Trimming cost V 5 bases and J 11 bases; bases outside gene matches: 13. CDR3 DNA sequence: TGTGCCAGCAGTCTAGAGAGCAGGGGGCAAAGGAAACTGTTTTTT. Translated, it gives CASSLESRGQRKLFF.

CDR3 in DNA: TGTGCCAGCAGCTCCTCGGGACAGGGAGGTGAAAAACTGTTTTTT. It yields the protein CASSSSGQGGEKLFF. V gene TRBV5-4 combines with J gene TRBJ1-4; 9 bases are shared with TRBD1. The CDR3 runs to 15 residues. Germline values: CDR1 SGHNT, CDR2 YYREEE (reference sequence). J gave up 7 bases and V 3 bases, and 7 bases lay outside the gene matches.

The J gene is TRBJ2-6, the V gene TRBV5-6; tentatively, D is TRBD2 (5 bases). CDR3 size: 15 residues. With 1 base removed from V and 1 base from J, the gap between germline ends came to 6 bases. The germline gives CDR1 SGHDT, CDR2 YYEEEE. The CDR3 region is CASSLPGSGANVLTF. In DNA, the CDR3 is TGTGCCAGCAGCTTGCCGGGGTCTGGGGCCAACGTCCTGACTTTC.

The gene calls are TRBV28 and TRBJ2-5; 10 nucleotides agree with TRBD1. The CDR3 covers 15 residues. The V gene end was trimmed by 2 bases and the J gene end by 5 bases; junction bases not matched to a gene: 5. Germline CDR1 and CDR2: MDHEN and SYDVKM. The CDR3 DNA sequence: TGTGCCAGCAGTTTAGTGGGACAGGGGCAGGAGACCCAGTACTTC. This translates into CASSLVGQGQETQYF.

The chain links TRBV28 to TRBJ2-1, with 11 bases identical to TRBD1. There are 16 residues in the CDR3. The junction had 8 bases not matched to a gene; V was cut back by 5 bases and J by 5 bases. CDR1 is MDHEN and CDR2 is SYDVKM in the germline V gene. The DNA of the CDR3 is TGTGCCAGCAGTATAGTGGGGACAGGGGGGAACAATGAGCAGTTCTTC. Encoded protein: CASSIVGTGGNNEQFF. The full variable domain, rest sourced from reference TRBV28 and TRBJ2-1, is DVKVTQSSRYLVKRTGEKVFLECVQDMDHENMFWYRQDPGLGLRLIYFSYDVKMKEKGDIPEGYSVSREKKERFSLILESASTNQTSMYLCASSIVGTGGNNEQFFGPGTRLTVL.

The gene calls are TRBV5-1 and TRBJ1-2, with D possibly TRBD1 on 5 matching bases. Germline CDR1 SGHRS, CDR2 YFSETQ. Trimming left V 0 bases short and J 4 bases short, with 10 bases between. This CDR3 is built from 14 residues. CDR3: CASSLVQGGYGYTF. As DNA, the CDR3 is TGCGCCAGCAGCTTGGTTCAGGGAGGCTATGGCTACACCTTC.

This rearrangement joins TRBV5-4 to TRBJ1-2; possible D gene TRBD1, 6 bases. This CDR3 contains 16 residues. Trimming pared 6 bases from V and 1 base from J, leaving 19 bases between. The germline gives CDR1 SGHNT, CDR2 YYREEE (reference sequence). The CDR3 loop is CASNFLGGGVNYGYTF. The CDR3 nucleotides are TGTGCCAGCAATTTTCTAGGGGGAGGGGTTAACTATGGCTACACCTTC. Looking up the rest from reference TRBV5-4 and TRBJ1-2 gives the full variable domain: ETGVTQSPTHLIKTRGQQVTLRCSSQSGHNTVSWYQQALGQGPQFIFQYYREEENGRGNFPPRFSGLQFPNYSSELNVNALELDDSALYLCASNFLGGGVNYGYTFGSGTRLTVV.

This sequence joins TRBV7-3 and TRBJ1-2; tentative D call: TRBD1 (5 bases). The CDR3 runs 15 residues. Looked up from germline, CDR1 is SGHTA and CDR2 is FQGTGA. The V gene lost 5 bases and the J gene lost 8 bases, with 21 bases spanning the gap. In nucleotides, the CDR3 is TGTGCCAGCAGCCCAACCGGGACTGAAGTAGTAGGCTACACCTTC. It specifies CASSPTGTEVVGYTF.

CDR3 residues: CASSPTGGELFF. The CDR3 nucleotides read TGTGCCAGCAGCCCTACTGGCGGGGAGCTGTTTTTT. The J gene is TRBJ2-2, the V gene TRBV7-8; no reliable D call. The length of the CDR3 is 12 residues. V gave up 5 bases and J gave up 7 bases, with 8 bases separating them. Germline assignment: CDR1 SGHVS and CDR2 FQNEAQ.

This chain joins TRBV7-8 and TRBJ1-1; 8 bases match TRBD1. CDR1 is SGHVS and CDR2 is FQNEAQ in the germline V gene. J gave up 1 base and V 5 bases, and 9 bases lay outside the gene matches. The CDR3 contains 16 residues. The CDR3, as DNA: TGTGCCAGCAGCCTCATAGGGACAGGCGGGAACACTGAAGCTTTCTTT. Translating gives CASSLIGTGGNTEAFF.

This chain links TRBV10-2 with TRBJ1-2, with D hard to call. The length of the CDR3 is 11 residues. Germline lookup yields CDR1 WSHSY and CDR2 SAAADI. V was shortened by 4 bases and J by 9 bases, with 9 bases between the two germline ends. CDR3: CASSAYSSYTF. The CDR3 nucleotides read TGCGCCAGCAGTGCTTACAGCAGCTACACCTTC.

The chain combines TRBV11-2 with TRBJ1-1; tentatively, D is TRBD1 (5 bases). V was clipped by 5 bases and J by 5 bases, with 15 bases between them. Germline loops: CDR1 SGHAT, CDR2 FQNNGV. The length of the CDR3 is 14 residues. Here the CDR3 DNA reads TGTGCCAGCAGCACACCCAGGGTAGGGACTGAAGCTTTCTTT. Translated, it gives CASSTPRVGTEAFF. Full variable domain (rest looked up from reference TRBV11-2 and TRBJ1-1): EAGVAQSPRYKIIEKRQSVAFWCNPISGHATLYWYQQILGQGPKLLIQFQNNGVVDDSQLPKDRFSAERLKGVDSTLKIQPAKLEDSAVYLCASSTPRVGTEAFFGQGTRLTVV.

The chain joins TRBV2 to TRBJ1-2, with D possibly TRBD1 on 6 matching bases. The length of the CDR3 is 12 residues. Trimming took 6 bases from V and 8 from J, leaving 13 bases between them. Germline CDR1 and CDR2: SNHLY and FYNNEI. The CDR3 is CASRGTGRGYTF. CDR3 DNA sequence: TGTGCCAGCAGAGGAACAGGGCGAGGCTACACCTTC.

The chain uses TRBV28 and TRBJ2-4, with D perhaps TRBD2 (5 bases). The V gene's germline CDR1 is MDHEN and CDR2 SYDVKM. CDR3 length: 14 amino acids. V was clipped by 7 bases and J by 1 base, with 11 bases between them. Here the CDR3 reads CASTRPGAKNIQYF. The CDR3 DNA reads as TGTGCCAGCACCCGGCCGGGGGCCAAAAACATTCAGTACTTC. The entire variable domain, with the rest obtained from reference TRBV28 and TRBJ2-4, is as follows: DVKVTQSSRYLVKRTGEKVFLECVQDMDHENMFWYRQDPGLGLRLIYFSYDVKMKEKGDIPEGYSVSREKKERFSLILESASTNQTSMYLCASTRPGAKNIQYFGAGTRLSVL.

DNA of the CDR3: TGTGCCAGTAGTAGACCAGACAGGCCCAATGAAAAACTGTTTTTT. It is translated as CASSRPDRPNEKLFF. V usage is TRBV19 and J usage is TRBJ1-4; D may be TRBD1 (6 bases). Germline V gene lookup returns CDR1 LNHDA and CDR2 SQIVND (reference sequence). The V end was cut by 4 bases, the J end by 5 bases, with 14 bases between. The CDR3 has 15 amino acids.

The rearrangement links TRBV14 to TRBJ1-1; tentatively, D is TRBD1 (5 bases). Germline lookup yields CDR1 SGHDN and CDR2 FVKESK. The V gene lost 6 bases and the J gene lost 6 bases, with 14 bases spanning the gap. CDR3 length: 13 residues. The CDR3 DNA reads as TGTGCCAGCAGTCTGAGCGGGGCGGCTGAAGCTTTCTTT. Protein sequence: CASSLSGAAEAFF.

This chain joins TRBV6-1 and TRBJ2-2, with 10 bases that match TRBD2. Germline V gene sequence: CDR1 MNHNS, CDR2 SASEGT. The CDR3 length is 17 residues. Losses at the gene ends were 2 bases for V and 7 bases for J; bases not matched to a gene: 10. The CDR3 DNA reads TGTGCCAGCAGTGAACGGTCTAGCGGGGGTCCCGGCGGGGAGCTGTTTTTT. It specifies CASSERSSGGPGGELFF.